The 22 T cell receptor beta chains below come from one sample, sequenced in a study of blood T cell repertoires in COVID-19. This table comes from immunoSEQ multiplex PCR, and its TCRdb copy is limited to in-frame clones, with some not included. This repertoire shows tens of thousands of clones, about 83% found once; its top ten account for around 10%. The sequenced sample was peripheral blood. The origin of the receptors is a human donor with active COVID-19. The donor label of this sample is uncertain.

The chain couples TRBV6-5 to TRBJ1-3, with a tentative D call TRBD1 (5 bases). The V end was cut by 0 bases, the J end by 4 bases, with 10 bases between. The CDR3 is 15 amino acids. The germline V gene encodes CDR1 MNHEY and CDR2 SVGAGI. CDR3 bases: TGTGCCAGCAGTTACTCAGGGGATGGAGGAAACACCATATATTTT. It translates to CASSYSGDGGNTIYF.

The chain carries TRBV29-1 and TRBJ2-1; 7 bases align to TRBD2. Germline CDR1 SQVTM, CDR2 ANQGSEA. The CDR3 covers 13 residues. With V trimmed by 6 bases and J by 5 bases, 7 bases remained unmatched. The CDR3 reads CSVMTGGNNEQFF. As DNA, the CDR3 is TGCAGCGTCATGACCGGGGGGAACAATGAGCAGTTCTTC.

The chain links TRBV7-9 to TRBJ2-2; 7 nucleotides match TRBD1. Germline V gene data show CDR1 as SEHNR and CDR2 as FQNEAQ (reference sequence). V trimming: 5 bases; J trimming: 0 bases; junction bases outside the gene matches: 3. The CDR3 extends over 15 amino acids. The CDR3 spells CASSKGQTNTGELFF. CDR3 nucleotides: TGTGCCAGCAGCAAGGGACAGACGAACACCGGGGAGCTGTTTTTT. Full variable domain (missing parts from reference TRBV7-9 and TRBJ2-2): DTGVSQNPRHKITKRGQNVTFRCDPISEHNRLYWYRQTLGQGPEFLTYFQNEAQLEKSRLLSDRFSAERPKGSFSTLEIQRTEQGDSAMYLCASSKGQTNTGELFFGEGSRLTVL.

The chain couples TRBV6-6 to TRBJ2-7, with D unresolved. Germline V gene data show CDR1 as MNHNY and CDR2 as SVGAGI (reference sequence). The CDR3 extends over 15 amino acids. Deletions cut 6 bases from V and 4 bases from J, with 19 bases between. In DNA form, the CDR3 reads TGTGCCAGCAGAACGCCGGCCGGAGCCTTTTACGAGCAGTACTTC. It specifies CASRTPAGAFYEQYF.

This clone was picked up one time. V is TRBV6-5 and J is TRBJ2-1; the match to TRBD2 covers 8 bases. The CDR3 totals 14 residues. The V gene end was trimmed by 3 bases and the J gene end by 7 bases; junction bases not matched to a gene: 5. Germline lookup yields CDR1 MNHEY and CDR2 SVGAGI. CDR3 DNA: TGTGCCAGCAGTTATAGGGGACTAGTAAATGAGCAGTTCTTC. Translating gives CASSYRGLVNEQFF.

The CDR3 DNA is TGTGCCAGCAGCCCCCCGGGGGCAGATACGCAGTATTTT. Translating gives CASSPPGADTQYF. The chain uses TRBV7-3 and TRBJ2-3; D possibly corresponds to TRBD2 (6 bases). The CDR3 runs 13 residues. The V gene lost 5 bases and the J gene lost 4 bases, with 10 bases spanning the gap. Germline V gene sequence: CDR1 SGHTA, CDR2 FQGTGA.

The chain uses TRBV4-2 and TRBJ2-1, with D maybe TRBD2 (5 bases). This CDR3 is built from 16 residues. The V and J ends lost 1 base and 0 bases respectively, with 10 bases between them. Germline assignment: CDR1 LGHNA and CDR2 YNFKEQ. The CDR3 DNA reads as TGTGCCAGCAGCCAAGTCGGTAGCGACTCCTACAATGAGCAGTTCTTC. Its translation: CASSQVGSDSYNEQFF.

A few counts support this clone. The CDR3 here is CASSSGLAGTYNEQFF. CDR3 nucleotide sequence: TGTGCCAGCAGTTCGGGACTAGCGGGGACTTACAATGAGCAGTTCTTC. This chain links TRBV27 with TRBJ2-1; 13 positions match TRBD2. Germline V CDR1 and CDR2: MNHEY, SMNVEV (reference sequence). Unmatched junction bases numbered 4, after V lost 4 bases and J lost 4 bases. This CDR3 comprises 16 residues.

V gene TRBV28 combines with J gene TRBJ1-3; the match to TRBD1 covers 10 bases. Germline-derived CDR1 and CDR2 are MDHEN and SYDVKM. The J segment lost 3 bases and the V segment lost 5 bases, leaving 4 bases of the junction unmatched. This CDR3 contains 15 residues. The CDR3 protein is CASSPGQGFGNTIYF. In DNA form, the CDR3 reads TGTGCCAGCAGTCCGGGACAGGGGTTTGGAAACACCATATATTTT.

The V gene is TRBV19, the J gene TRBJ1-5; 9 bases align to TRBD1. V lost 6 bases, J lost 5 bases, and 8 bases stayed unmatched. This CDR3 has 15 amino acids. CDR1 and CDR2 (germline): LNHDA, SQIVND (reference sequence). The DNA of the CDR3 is TGTGCCAGTAGGGCGTCGGACAGGGGCCATCAGCCCCAGCATTTT. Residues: CASRASDRGHQPQHF.

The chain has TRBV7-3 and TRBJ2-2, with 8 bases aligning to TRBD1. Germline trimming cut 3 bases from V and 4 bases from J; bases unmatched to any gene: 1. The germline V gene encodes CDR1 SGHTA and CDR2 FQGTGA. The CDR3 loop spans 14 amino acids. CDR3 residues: CASSFQGATGELFF. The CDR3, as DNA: TGTGCCAGCAGCTTCCAGGGGGCCACCGGGGAGCTGTTTTTT.

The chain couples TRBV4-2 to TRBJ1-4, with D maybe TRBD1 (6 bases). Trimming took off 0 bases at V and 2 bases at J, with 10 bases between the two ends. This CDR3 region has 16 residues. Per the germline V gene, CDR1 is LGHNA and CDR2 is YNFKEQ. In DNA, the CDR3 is TGTGCCAGCAGCCAAGAGGGGGCGAGGACTAATGAAAAACTGTTTTTT. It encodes CASSQEGARTNEKLFF.

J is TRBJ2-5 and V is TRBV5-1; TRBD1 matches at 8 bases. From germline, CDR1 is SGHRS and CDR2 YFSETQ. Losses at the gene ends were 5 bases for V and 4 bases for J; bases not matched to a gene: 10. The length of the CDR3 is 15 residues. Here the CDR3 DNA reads TGCGCCAGCAGGCCTACGACAGGGGCCCGAGAGACCCAGTACTTC. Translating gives CASRPTTGARETQYF.

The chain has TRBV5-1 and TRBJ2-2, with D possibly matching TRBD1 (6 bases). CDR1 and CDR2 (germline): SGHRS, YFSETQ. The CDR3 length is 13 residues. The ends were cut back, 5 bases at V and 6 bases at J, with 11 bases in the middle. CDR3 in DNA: TGCGCCAGCAGGACAGGCGGTGCCGGGGAGCTGTTTTTT. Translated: CASRTGGAGELFF. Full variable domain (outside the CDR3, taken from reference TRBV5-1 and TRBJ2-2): KAGVTQTPRYLIKTRGQQVTLSCSPISGHRSVSWYQQTPGQGLQFLFEYFSETQRNKGNFPGRFSGRQFSNSRSEMNVSTLELGDSALYLCASRTGGAGELFFGEGSRLTVL.

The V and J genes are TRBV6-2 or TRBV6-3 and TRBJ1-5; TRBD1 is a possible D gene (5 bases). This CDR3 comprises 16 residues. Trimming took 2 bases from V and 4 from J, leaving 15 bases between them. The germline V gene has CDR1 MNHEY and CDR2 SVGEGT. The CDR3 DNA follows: TGTGCCAGCAGTTACAAGAAGGGGCCCAATAATCAGCCCCAGCATTTT. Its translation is CASSYKKGPNNQPQHF.

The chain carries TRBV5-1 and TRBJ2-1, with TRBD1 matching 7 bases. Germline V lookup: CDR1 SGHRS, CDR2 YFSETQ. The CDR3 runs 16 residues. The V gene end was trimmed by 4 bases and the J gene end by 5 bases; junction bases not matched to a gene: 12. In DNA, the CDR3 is TGCGCCAGCAGCGGAACCGCCGGGACAGCTAACAATGAGCAGTTCTTC. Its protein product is CASSGTAGTANNEQFF.

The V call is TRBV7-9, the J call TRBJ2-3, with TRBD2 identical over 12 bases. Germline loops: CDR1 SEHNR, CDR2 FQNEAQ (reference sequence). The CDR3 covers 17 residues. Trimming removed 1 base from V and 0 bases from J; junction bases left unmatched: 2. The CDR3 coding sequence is TGTGCCAGCAGCTTAGGGACTAGCGGGAAAAGCACAGATACGCAGTATTTT. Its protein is CASSLGTSGKSTDTQYF.

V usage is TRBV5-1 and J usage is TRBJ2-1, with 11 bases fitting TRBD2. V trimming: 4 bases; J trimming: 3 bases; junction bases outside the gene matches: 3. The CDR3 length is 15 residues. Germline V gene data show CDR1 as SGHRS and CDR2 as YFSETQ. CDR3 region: CASSPGLADYNEQFF. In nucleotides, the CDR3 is TGCGCCAGCAGCCCGGGACTAGCGGACTACAATGAGCAGTTCTTC.

The DNA for the CDR3 is TGTGCCAGCAGCCAAGGGTCCAGGGTGTATGGCTACACCTTC. This encodes CASSQGSRVYGYTF. The chain joins TRBV14 to TRBJ1-2; the D gene is possibly TRBD1 (5 bases). Trimming took off 1 base at V and 5 bases at J, with 11 bases between the two ends. Per germline, CDR1 SGHDN and CDR2 FVKESK. The CDR3 sequence is 14 residues long.

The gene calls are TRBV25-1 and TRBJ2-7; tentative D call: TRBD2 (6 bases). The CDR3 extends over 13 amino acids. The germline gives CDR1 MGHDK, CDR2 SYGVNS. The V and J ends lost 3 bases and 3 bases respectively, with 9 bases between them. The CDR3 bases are TGTGCCAGCAGTGAGGCCGGGAGCTACGAGCAGTACTTC. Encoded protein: CASSEAGSYEQYF.

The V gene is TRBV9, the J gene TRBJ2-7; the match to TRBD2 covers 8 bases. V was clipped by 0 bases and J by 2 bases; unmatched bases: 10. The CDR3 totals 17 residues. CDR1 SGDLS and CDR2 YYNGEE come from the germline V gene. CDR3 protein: CASSVANSLAAPYEQYF. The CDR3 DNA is TGTGCCAGCAGCGTAGCTAATTCACTAGCGGCTCCCTACGAGCAGTACTTC.

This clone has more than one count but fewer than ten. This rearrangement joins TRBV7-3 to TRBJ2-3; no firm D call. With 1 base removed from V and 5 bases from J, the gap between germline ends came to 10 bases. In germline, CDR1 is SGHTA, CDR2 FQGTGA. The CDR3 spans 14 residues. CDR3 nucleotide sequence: TGTGCCAGCAGCTTAAATGGTATCGGAGATACGCAGTATTTT. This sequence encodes CASSLNGIGDTQYF.